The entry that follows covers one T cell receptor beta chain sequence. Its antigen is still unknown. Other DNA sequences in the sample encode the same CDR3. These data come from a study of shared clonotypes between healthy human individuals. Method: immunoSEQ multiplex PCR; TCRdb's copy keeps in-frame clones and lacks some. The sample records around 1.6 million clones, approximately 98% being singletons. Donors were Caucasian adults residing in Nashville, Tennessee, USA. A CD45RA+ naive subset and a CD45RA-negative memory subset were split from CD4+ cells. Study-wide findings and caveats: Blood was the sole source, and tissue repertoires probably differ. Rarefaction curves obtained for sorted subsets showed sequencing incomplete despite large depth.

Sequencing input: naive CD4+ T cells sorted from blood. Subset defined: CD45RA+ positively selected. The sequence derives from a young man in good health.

The CDR3 DNA follows: TGTGCCAGTAGTATTCTAGGGAACACCGGGGAGCTGTTTTTT. Protein product: CASSILGNTGELFF. The chain recombines TRBV19 with TRBJ2-2; no firm D call. V lost 3 bases and J lost 1, with 6 bases in between. CDR1 is LNHDA and CDR2 is SQIVND in the germline V gene (reference sequence). CDR3 length equals 14 residues.